The clone carrying this T cell receptor beta chain was counted between two and nine times. Its antigen remains unknown. Germline V gene lookup returns CDR1 DFQATT and CDR2 SNEGSKA (reference sequence). Trimming at V came to 6 bases and at J to 2 bases, leaving 7 bases not matched to a gene. This CDR3 has 13 residues. This entry belongs to a study of response to subunit inactivated influenza vaccine. Study-wide results and limits: It was suggested by the authors that few new T cells are recruited by each seasonal influenza vaccination.

TCRdb ran MiXCR on the RT-PCR reads and lists one entry per CDR3 protein. The sample yields roughly 500,000 distinct CDR3 sequences, approximately 16% seen once. The receptor comes from a man between 50 and 75 years old who received an inactivated influenza vaccine. The sample was CD4+ T cells sorted from PBMCs, taken about 23 months after vaccination. The chain joins TRBV20-1 to TRBJ2-7; 7 bases match TRBD2. The CDR3 DNA reads as TGCAGTGCGATGAGCGGGGCAACCTACGAGCAGTACTTC. This encodes CSAMSGATYEQYF.